These 28 T cell receptor beta chains share one sample of origin, sequenced in a study of early stage breast cancer tumors. The method was immunoSEQ multiplex PCR; TCRdb's version includes in-frame clones alone and lacks a portion of them. This table holds tens of thousands of clones, roughly 78% found once. The specimen sequenced was blood. The receptors were gathered from a person aged 40-50 years with breast cancer.

This chain uses TRBV2 with TRBJ2-3, with D maybe TRBD1 (6 bases). The germline V and J ends were trimmed by 6 bases and 1 base, with 8 bases remaining between them. Germline V CDR1 and CDR2: SNHLY, FYNNEI. The CDR3 extends over 13 amino acids. CDR3 protein: CASSQGRTDTQYF. As DNA, the CDR3 is TGTGCCAGCAGCCAGGGGCGCACAGATACGCAGTATTTT.

The J gene is TRBJ2-3, the V gene TRBV5-1; D perhaps matches TRBD2 (7 bases). Germline V gives CDR1 SGHRS, CDR2 YFSETQ. V was cut by 9 bases and J by 5 bases, with 25 bases left in between. This CDR3 is built from 16 residues. This chain's CDR3 is CATKGGTNIYRDTQYF. The DNA for the CDR3 is TGCGCCACCAAGGGGGGGACTAACATATACCGAGATACGCAGTATTTT.

The chain is built from TRBV6-4 and TRBJ2-3; 9 bases fit TRBD2. This CDR3 spans 16 amino acids. V shed 6 bases, J shed 2 bases, and the junction held 9 bases outside the gene matches. The germline V gene has CDR1 MRHNA and CDR2 SNTAGT. CDR3 residues: CASSPIAGEATDTQYF. The CDR3 nucleotides are TGTGCCAGCAGCCCCATAGCGGGAGAAGCCACAGATACGCAGTATTTT.

The chain employs TRBV6-4 and TRBJ2-3; 11 nucleotides line up with TRBD2. Germline V gives CDR1 MRHNA, CDR2 SNTAGT. The V gene end was trimmed by 2 bases and the J gene end by 1 base; junction bases not matched to a gene: 2. This CDR3 contains 16 residues. In DNA, the CDR3 is TGTGCCAGCAGTGACACTAGCGGGAGTGGCACAGATACGCAGTATTTT. Translated: CASSDTSGSGTDTQYF.

Here the CDR3 reads CASSLNPPTTEQFF. The CDR3 DNA sequence: TGTGCCAGCAGCCTTAATCCCCCCACGACTGAGCAGTTCTTC. The gene calls are TRBV7-2 and TRBJ2-1, with D unresolved. The V gene lost 5 bases and the J gene lost 9 bases, with 17 bases spanning the gap. CDR3 size: 14 residues. Germline assignment: CDR1 SGHTA and CDR2 FQGNSA.

This chain links TRBV7-2 with TRBJ2-1; no reliable D call. This CDR3 region has 15 residues. Germline values: CDR1 SGHTA, CDR2 FQGNSA. With 1 base removed from V and 4 bases from J, the gap between germline ends came to 11 bases. In DNA form, the CDR3 reads TGTGCCAGCAGCTTAGGCCCGTCTGGTTACAATGAGCAGTTCTTC. Its translation: CASSLGPSGYNEQFF.

The chain links TRBV30 to TRBJ2-2, with D perhaps assigned TRBD1 or TRBD2 (5 bases each). Trimming pared 3 bases from V and 6 bases from J, leaving 17 bases between. Germline V CDR1 and CDR2: GTSNPN, SVGIG (reference sequence). The CDR3 has 15 amino acids. This chain's CDR3 is CAWSGTYDGAGELFF. For the CDR3, the DNA is TGTGCCTGGAGCGGGACCTACGATGGGGCCGGGGAGCTGTTTTTT.

This clone was observed once. The rearrangement joins TRBV28 to TRBJ2-7, with 9 nucleotides matching TRBD2. V was pared by 6 bases and J by 3 bases, with 9 bases of the junction left unmatched. The CDR3 runs 15 residues. Germline lookup yields CDR1 MDHEN and CDR2 SYDVKM. CDR3 nucleotides: TGTGCCAGCAGGGGGCTAGCGGGACCCTTCTACGAGCAGTACTTC. Protein product: CASRGLAGPFYEQYF. Full variable domain (outside the CDR3, taken from reference TRBV28 and TRBJ2-7): DVKVTQSSRYLVKRTGEKVFLECVQDMDHENMFWYRQDPGLGLRLIYFSYDVKMKEKGDIPEGYSVSREKKERFSLILESASTNQTSMYLCASRGLAGPFYEQYFGPGTRLTVT.

This clone was seen a few times. The J gene is TRBJ2-2, the V gene TRBV21-1. TRBV21-1 is deemed a pseudogene. CDR3 length equals 13 residues. CDR3 sequence reads: CASRRICTGELFF. As DNA, the CDR3 is TGTGCCAGCCGCCGGATTTGCACCGGGGAGCTGTTTTTT.

The chain uses TRBV4-2 and TRBJ2-5, with 14 bases matching TRBD2. The ends lost 1 base at V and 0 bases at J; junction bases unmatched: 4. Germline CDR1 is LGHNA and CDR2 is YNFKEQ. The CDR3 consists of 18 residues. CDR3 sequence (DNA): TGTGCCAGCAGCCAAGGTAGACTAGCGGGAGGGTACCAAGAGACCCAGTACTTC. Amino acid sequence: CASSQGRLAGGYQETQYF.

This chain uses TRBV11-2 with TRBJ2-7; D uncertain. V dropped 1 base and J dropped 0 bases, with 7 bases sitting between them. Looked up from germline, CDR1 is SGHAT and CDR2 is FQNNGV. The CDR3 consists of 14 residues. CDR3 DNA sequence: TGTGCCAGCAGCTTAGGATTGAGCTCCTACGAGCAGTACTTC. It is translated as CASSLGLSSYEQYF.

The chain joins TRBV5-1 to TRBJ2-2; 9 bases are a match to TRBD2. This CDR3 has 16 residues. After removal of 4 bases from V and 3 bases from J, the junction contained 7 bases not matched to a gene. From germline, CDR1 is SGHRS and CDR2 YFSETQ. The CDR3 here is CASSPLSGSDTGELFF. CDR3 bases: TGCGCCAGCAGCCCACTTAGCGGGAGTGACACCGGGGAGCTGTTTTTT.

This clone turned up a few times. The CDR3 loop is CASSIDRSAGGFYGYTF. The CDR3 bases are TGTGCCAGTAGTATAGATAGGTCGGCAGGGGGCTTCTATGGCTACACCTTC. The chain recombines TRBV19 with TRBJ1-2; 8 bases line up with TRBD1. The CDR3 consists of 17 residues. After removal of 0 bases from V and 4 bases from J, the junction contained 10 bases not matched to a gene. The germline V gene has CDR1 LNHDA and CDR2 SQIVND (reference sequence).

The chain uses TRBV19 and TRBJ2-7; 7 bases fit TRBD2. The CDR3 is made up of 14 amino acids. Germline-derived CDR1 and CDR2 are LNHDA and SQIVND (reference sequence). With V trimmed by 3 bases and J by 2 bases, 4 bases remained unmatched. CDR3 region: CASSIGTTPYEQYF. The CDR3, as DNA: TGTGCCAGTAGTATCGGGACTACTCCCTACGAGCAGTACTTC.

The chain employs TRBV6-6 and TRBJ1-1; D is undetermined. The ends were cut back, 5 bases at V and 7 bases at J, with 11 bases in the middle. The CDR3 is 12 residues long. CDR1 is MNHNY, CDR2 SVGAGI, per germline (reference sequence). Written as DNA, the CDR3 is TGTGCCAGCAGTAAGCGAGAGGGTGAAGCTTTCTTT. This codes for CASSKREGEAFF.

Only one count was recorded for this clone. This chain joins TRBV14 and TRBJ2-7, with D perhaps given as TRBD1 or TRBD2 (5 bases each). Between the trimmed V and J ends, which lost 0 bases and 2 bases, there was a span of 8 bases. The CDR3 loop spans 14 amino acids. The germline gives CDR1 SGHDN, CDR2 FVKESK. The CDR3 region is CASSQEWGTYEQYF. Here the CDR3 DNA reads TGTGCCAGCAGCCAAGAATGGGGGACCTACGAGCAGTACTTC.

This clone was counted between two and nine times. The chain uses TRBV5-1 and TRBJ2-3; 7 bases map to TRBD2. This CDR3 is built from 15 residues. V was clipped by 4 bases and J by 0 bases; unmatched bases: 5. CDR1 and CDR2 (germline): SGHRS, YFSETQ. For the CDR3, the DNA is TGCGCCAGCAGCCGGAGCGGGGAAAGCACAGATACGCAGTATTTT. Translated: CASSRSGESTDTQYF.

V gene TRBV4-2 combines with J gene TRBJ2-7, with 8 nucleotides matching TRBD1. Losses at the gene ends were 1 base for V and 3 bases for J; bases not matched to a gene: 5. This CDR3 region has 15 residues. Germline V lookup: CDR1 LGHNA, CDR2 YNFKEQ. The CDR3 sequence: CASSQVGQAVYEQYF. CDR3 DNA: TGTGCCAGCAGCCAAGTGGGACAGGCGGTCTACGAGCAGTACTTC.

V gene TRBV7-2 combines with J gene TRBJ2-7; D might be TRBD2 (6 bases). The CDR3 is 15 residues long. V gave up 4 bases and J gave up 0 bases, with 13 bases separating them. Germline loops: CDR1 SGHTA, CDR2 FQGNSA. The CDR3 region is CASSSGLLSSYEQYF. For the CDR3, the DNA is TGTGCCAGCAGCTCGGGACTCCTAAGCTCCTACGAGCAGTACTTC.

The chain employs TRBV7-9 and TRBJ2-3; D may be TRBD2 (6 bases). CDR3 size: 14 residues. Germline V lookup: CDR1 SEHNR, CDR2 FQNEAQ (reference sequence). CDR3 in DNA: TGTGCGACCCGGGGACTGGGGGGCACAGATACGCAGTATTTT. Translated, it gives CATRGLGGTDTQYF.

The CDR3: CASSFVPSGSSFDEQFF. The CDR3, as DNA: TGCGCCAGCAGTTTCGTCCCTAGCGGGAGCAGTTTTGATGAGCAGTTCTTC. J is TRBJ2-1 and V is TRBV4-1; 10 nucleotides match TRBD2. This CDR3 region has 17 residues. Looked up from germline, CDR1 is MGHRA and CDR2 is YSYEKL. V lost 6 bases, J lost 8 bases, and 16 bases stayed unmatched.

The genes are TRBV6-5 and TRBJ2-7, with a weak D call TRBD1 (6 bases). V was shortened by 2 bases and J by 3 bases, with 14 bases between the two germline ends. In germline, CDR1 is MNHEY, CDR2 SVGAGI. CDR3 length equals 15 residues. The CDR3 DNA reads as TGTGCCAGCAGTTACGGGGCAGGGACATACTACGAGCAGTACTTC. Protein: CASSYGAGTYYEQYF.

The chain uses TRBV11-1 and TRBJ1-1; no clear D. This CDR3 has 13 residues. CDR1 is SGHAT, CDR2 FQDESV, per germline (reference sequence). V was clipped by 2 bases and J by 4 bases, with 8 bases between them. DNA of the CDR3: TGTGCCAGCAGCTTACGATGGGGCACTGAAGCTTTCTTT. Amino acids: CASSLRWGTEAFF.

This chain joins TRBV7-2 and TRBJ1-2; D gene unclear. V dropped 7 bases and J dropped 4 bases, with 10 bases sitting between them. CDR3 length: 12 residues. Looked up from germline, CDR1 is SGHTA and CDR2 is FQGNSA. CDR3 sequence reads: CASTQPGYGYTF. In DNA, the CDR3 is TGTGCCAGCACCCAGCCTGGCTATGGCTACACCTTC.

This clone was counted between two and nine times. The chain has TRBV5-4 and TRBJ2-5; D tentatively reads TRBD1 or TRBD2 (7 bases each). CDR1 and CDR2 (germline): SGHNT, YYREEE (reference sequence). The CDR3 spans 16 residues. V lost 3 bases, J lost 5 bases, and 20 bases lay in between. DNA for the CDR3: TGTGCCAGCAGCTCTGGAAGATCCAGGGGGGGGGAGACCCAGTACTTC. Translated: CASSSGRSRGGETQYF.

The chain links TRBV18 to TRBJ2-3; 8 bases are shared with TRBD2. The CDR3 consists of 17 residues. Unmatched junction bases numbered 7, after V lost 0 bases and J lost 2 bases. The germline gives CDR1 KGHSH, CDR2 LQKENI. CDR3 sequence: CASSPPPGRGDTDTQYF. The CDR3 DNA is TGTGCCAGCTCACCACCCCCGGGGCGGGGGGACACAGATACGCAGTATTTT.

The gene calls are TRBV5-1 and TRBJ2-1, with D unresolved. CDR3 length equals 15 residues. V dropped 2 bases and J dropped 6 bases, with 15 bases sitting between them. Germline V gene data show CDR1 as SGHRS and CDR2 as YFSETQ. The DNA of the CDR3 is TGCGCCAGCAGCTTCCTGGACCCCACCCTCAATGAGCAGTTCTTC. This sequence encodes CASSFLDPTLNEQFF.

The rearrangement links TRBV6-1 to TRBJ2-7, with TRBD2 as a possible D gene (5 bases). Germline V gene lookup returns CDR1 MNHNS and CDR2 SASEGT. The CDR3 spans 14 residues. Trimming pared 8 bases from V and 4 bases from J, leaving 18 bases between. CDR3 region: CASRRASGKYEQYF. CDR3 DNA sequence: TGTGCCAGCCGAAGAGCCAGCGGTAAATACGAGCAGTACTTC.